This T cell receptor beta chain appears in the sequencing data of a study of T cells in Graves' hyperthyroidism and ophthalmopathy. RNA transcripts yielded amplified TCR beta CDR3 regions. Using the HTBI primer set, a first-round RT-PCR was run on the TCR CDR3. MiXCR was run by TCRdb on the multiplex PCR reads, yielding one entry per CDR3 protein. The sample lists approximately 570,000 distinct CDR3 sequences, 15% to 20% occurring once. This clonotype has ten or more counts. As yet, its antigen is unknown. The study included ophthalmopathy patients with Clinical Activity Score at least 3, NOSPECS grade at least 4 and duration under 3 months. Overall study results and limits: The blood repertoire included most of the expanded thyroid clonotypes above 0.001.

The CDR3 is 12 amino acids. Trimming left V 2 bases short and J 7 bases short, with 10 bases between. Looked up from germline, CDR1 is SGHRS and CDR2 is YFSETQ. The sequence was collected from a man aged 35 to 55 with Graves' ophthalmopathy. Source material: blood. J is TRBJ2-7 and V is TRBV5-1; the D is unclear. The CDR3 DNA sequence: TGCGCCAGCAGCTTAGGCGACGGTGAGCAGTACTTC. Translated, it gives CASSLGDGEQYF.